The 27 T cell receptor beta chains reported below all come from one sample, sequenced in a study of cytomegalovirus exposure and HLA in healthy donors. The PCR made use of 60 Vbeta and 13 Jbeta primers. Profiled with immunoSEQ multiplex PCR; TCRdb holds only in-frame clones, not every one. This table holds roughly 150,000 clones, approximately 78% found once. Sequenced input: PBMCs. The origin of the receptors is a male donor in good health and CMV-seropositive.

This chain links TRBV27 with TRBJ1-2; D ambiguous. Between the trimmed V and J ends, which lost 0 bases and 4 bases, there was a span of 9 bases. Germline values: CDR1 MNHEY, CDR2 SMNVEV (reference sequence). The CDR3 consists of 14 residues. CDR3 region: CASSLSQSLYGYTF. For the CDR3, the DNA is TGTGCCAGCAGTTTATCGCAGTCCCTCTATGGCTACACCTTC.

J is TRBJ2-5 and V is TRBV7-2; 7 bases fit TRBD2. The V gene's germline CDR1 is SGHTA and CDR2 FQGNSA. The CDR3 totals 14 residues. After removal of 5 bases from V and 4 bases from J, the junction contained 7 bases not matched to a gene. The CDR3 DNA is TGTGCCAGCAGCGCCGGGACTACGAGAGAGACCCAGTACTTC. The encoded protein is CASSAGTTRETQYF. The full variable domain, its missing parts supplied by reference TRBV7-2 and TRBJ2-5, is GAGVSQSPSNKVTEKGKDVELRCDPISGHTALYWYRQSLGQGLEFLIYFQGNSAPDKSGLPSDRFSAERTGGSVSTLTIQRTQQEDSAVYLCASSAGTTRETQYFGPGTRLLVL.

This sequence joins TRBV19 and TRBJ2-5; TRBD2 matches 10 bases. Trimming removed 4 bases from V and 3 bases from J; junction bases left unmatched: 5. The CDR3 consists of 15 residues. Germline CDR1 and CDR2: LNHDA and SQIVND (reference sequence). In DNA, the CDR3 is TGTGCCAGTAGTACACTAACTAGCGGGGAAGAGACCCAGTACTTC. It codes for CASSTLTSGEETQYF.

This clone was observed a single time. The chain combines TRBV15 with TRBJ2-2; 11 nucleotides line up with TRBD2. Germline V gene data show CDR1 as LNHNV and CDR2 as YYDKDF (reference sequence). The CDR3 is made up of 15 amino acids. With 3 bases clipped from V and 7 bases from J, the junction kept 4 bases outside the gene matches. In nucleotides, the CDR3 is TGTGCCACCAGCAGGACTAGCGGGATCATCGGGGAGCTGTTTTTT. Translated: CATSRTSGIIGELFF. The whole variable domain, remainder taken from reference TRBV15 and TRBJ2-2, is DAMVIQNPRYQVTQFGKPVTLSCSQTLNHNVMYWYQQKSSQAPKLLFHYYDKDFNNEADTPDNFQSRRPNTSFCFLDIRSPGLGDTAMYLCATSRTSGIIGELFFGEGSRLTVL.

The chain combines TRBV27 with TRBJ2-5; the D is unclear. V dropped 2 bases and J dropped 0 bases, with 13 bases sitting between them. There are 16 residues in the CDR3. Germline V CDR1 and CDR2: MNHEY, SMNVEV (reference sequence). CDR3 region: CASSLLASLYQETQYF. Written as DNA, the CDR3 is TGTGCCAGCAGTTTACTGGCTAGTCTCTACCAAGAGACCCAGTACTTC.

As concerns this clone: The junction shows a germline mismatch at one end, possibly a read error. The rearrangement joins TRBV27 to TRBJ2-4; 8 bases line up with TRBD1. The germline V gene encodes CDR1 MNHEY and CDR2 SMNVEV (reference sequence). The CDR3 spans 15 residues. CDR3 bases: TGTGCCAGCAGTCCCCGGACAGGGAGAAAAAACAGTCAGTACTTC. Translation: CASSPRTGRKNSQYF.

This chain connects TRBV6-4 to TRBJ1-2, with 9 nucleotides matching TRBD1. After removal of 3 bases from V and 6 bases from J, the junction contained 2 bases not matched to a gene. The CDR3 is 13 residues long. Germline assignment: CDR1 MRHNA and CDR2 SNTAGT. CDR3 sequence (DNA): TGTGCCAGCAGTGAAGGGACAGGGAATGGCTACACCTTC. Its protein is CASSEGTGNGYTF.

A word on this clone: Other DNA sequences from this sample encode an identical CDR3 as well. The chain combines TRBV5-1 with TRBJ2-1; D gene unclear. The V end lost 0 bases, the J end lost 0 bases, and 7 bases lay between the germline ends. The CDR3 consists of 15 residues. The germline V gene encodes CDR1 SGHRS and CDR2 YFSETQ. The CDR3 here is CASSLALSSYNEQFF. For the CDR3, the DNA is TGCGCCAGCAGCTTGGCTCTGAGCTCCTACAATGAGCAGTTCTTC.

This clone was counted only a few times. This chain links TRBV6-6 with TRBJ2-1; the D is unclear. The V and J ends lost 7 bases and 4 bases respectively, with 14 bases between them. This CDR3 is 14 amino acids long. The germline CDR1 and CDR2 sequences are MNHNY and SVGAGI (reference sequence). CDR3 sequence (DNA): TGTGCCAGCACCACCCCCGACTTGTACAATGAGCAGTTCTTC. Translation: CASTTPDLYNEQFF.

This chain joins TRBV28 and TRBJ1-5; D uncertain. In germline, CDR1 is MDHEN, CDR2 SYDVKM. This CDR3 region has 11 residues. The V end lost 3 bases, the J end lost 7 bases, and 4 bases lay between the germline ends. The CDR3 loop reads CASSLRQPQHF. CDR3 bases: TGTGCCAGCAGTTTGAGGCAGCCCCAGCATTTT.

The V gene is TRBV4-3, the J gene TRBJ1-5; D possibly corresponds to TRBD1 (5 bases). The CDR3 has 17 residues. CDR1 LGHNA and CDR2 YSLEER come from the germline V gene. Trimming left V 1 base short and J 0 bases short, with 13 bases between. The CDR3 reads CASSQVPMTVSNQPQHF. CDR3 DNA: TGCGCCAGCAGCCAAGTCCCGATGACAGTTAGCAATCAGCCCCAGCATTTT.

The chain has TRBV5-1 and TRBJ1-1; unclear D gene. The CDR3 is 15 residues long. Germline V gene sequence: CDR1 SGHRS, CDR2 YFSETQ. V was pared by 0 bases and J by 1 base, with 10 bases between. This chain's CDR3 is CASSLERIPNTEAFF. The DNA of the CDR3 is TGCGCCAGCAGCTTGGAGAGGATTCCGAACACTGAAGCTTTCTTT. Based on the CDR3 plus reference TRBV5-1 and TRBJ1-1, the full variable domain is KAGVTQTPRYLIKTRGQQVTLSCSPISGHRSVSWYQQTPGQGLQFLFEYFSETQRNKGNFPGRFSGRQFSNSRSEMNVSTLELGDSALYLCASSLERIPNTEAFFGQGTRLTVV.

The chain employs TRBV6-5 and TRBJ1-3; D remains unclear. The CDR3 is 14 residues long. Trimming shortened V by 2 bases and J by 0 bases, and 5 bases separated the two germline ends. Germline V gene lookup returns CDR1 MNHEY and CDR2 SVGAGI. The CDR3 reads CASSYDFSGNTIYF. CDR3 nucleotide sequence: TGTGCCAGCAGTTACGACTTCTCTGGAAACACCATATATTTT.

This clone was observed once. The V and J genes are TRBV19 and TRBJ2-7; tentative D call: TRBD1 (5 bases). This CDR3 spans 17 amino acids. Germline CDR1 and CDR2: LNHDA and SQIVND (reference sequence). Deletions cut 4 bases from V and 0 bases from J, with 19 bases between. The CDR3 spells CASSNNRGPGNSYEQYF. The CDR3 coding sequence is TGTGCCAGTAGTAACAATAGGGGCCCAGGGAACTCCTACGAGCAGTACTTC.

This chain links TRBV5-6 with TRBJ2-7; weak D call: TRBD2 (6 bases). With 4 bases removed from V and 3 bases from J, the gap between germline ends came to 23 bases. The CDR3 runs 17 residues. Germline assignment: CDR1 SGHDT and CDR2 YYEEEE. DNA for the CDR3: TGTGCCAGCAGCCTCGAGGGTGGGAGGCGTACTAACTACGAGCAGTACTTC. Translating it yields CASSLEGGRRTNYEQYF.

This clone was detected only once. V gene TRBV30 combines with J gene TRBJ2-6; 8 nucleotides agree with TRBD2. The CDR3 is made up of 17 amino acids. Per the germline V gene, CDR1 is GTSNPN and CDR2 is SVGIG (reference sequence). V lost 0 bases and J lost 3; bases outside the gene matches: 7. The DNA of the CDR3 is TGTGCCTGGAGTGTACTGGCGGGGGGAGGTGGGGCCAACGTCCTGACTTTC. This sequence encodes CAWSVLAGGGGANVLTF.

This clone was recorded once. CDR3 sequence reads: CASTNIAESSYNEQFF. The CDR3 DNA is TGTGCCAGTACCAACATAGCGGAGAGCTCCTACAATGAGCAGTTCTTC. This rearrangement joins TRBV19 to TRBJ2-1; tentatively, D is TRBD2 (6 bases). The CDR3 consists of 16 residues. V was trimmed by 7 bases and J by 0 bases, leaving 16 bases between them. In germline, CDR1 is LNHDA, CDR2 SQIVND (reference sequence).

The V gene is TRBV28, the J gene TRBJ1-2, with 10 bases that match TRBD1. V shed 2 bases and J 4 bases; nucleotides not matched to a gene: 7. Germline lookup yields CDR1 MDHEN and CDR2 SYDVKM. There are 16 residues in the CDR3. The CDR3, as DNA: TGTGCCAGCAGTTTACTCCCGGGACAGGGGAGCTATGGCTACACCTTC. The encoded protein is CASSLLPGQGSYGYTF.

V is TRBV28 and J is TRBJ1-3; D not certain. Germline CDR1 MDHEN, CDR2 SYDVKM. Trimming took 5 bases from V and 4 from J, leaving 21 bases between them. CDR3 length: 17 amino acids. CDR3 coding DNA: TGTGCCAGCAGTCATAGAGAGGGAATGCGGATCGGAAACACCATATATTTT. It specifies CASSHREGMRIGNTIYF.

The CDR3 protein is CASSQDQVLAGASSTDTQYF. The CDR3 nucleotides are TGCGCCAGCAGCCAAGATCAGGTCCTAGCGGGAGCCTCTAGCACAGATACGCAGTATTTT. This rearrangement joins TRBV4-1 to TRBJ2-3; TRBD2 agrees at 10 bases. Germline V gene sequence: CDR1 MGHRA, CDR2 YSYEKL. The CDR3 extends over 20 amino acids. After removal of 0 bases from V and 0 bases from J, the junction contained 12 bases not matched to a gene.

The V gene is TRBV28, the J gene TRBJ1-2; D is perhaps TRBD1 (5 bases). The germline V gene encodes CDR1 MDHEN and CDR2 SYDVKM. Trimming shortened V by 8 bases and J by 8 bases, and 12 bases separated the two germline ends. This CDR3 has 11 residues. CDR3 nucleotide sequence: TGTGCCAGCCAAGCGGGGCTGGGCTACACCTTC. It codes for CASQAGLGYTF.

V and J are TRBV30 and TRBJ2-3; 11 positions agree with TRBD2. The CDR3 consists of 18 residues. V lost 3 bases, J lost 6 bases, and 17 bases stayed unmatched. Per germline, CDR1 GTSNPN and CDR2 SVGIG (reference sequence). The CDR3 loop is CAWSRGALAGGPFDTQYF. In DNA form, the CDR3 reads TGTGCCTGGAGCCGAGGGGCTTTAGCGGGGGGGCCGTTTGATACGCAGTATTTT.

A single count supports this clone. The chain employs TRBV25-1 and TRBJ1-2, with D perhaps TRBD1 (6 bases). The length of the CDR3 is 14 residues. Per the germline V gene, CDR1 is MGHDK and CDR2 is SYGVNS. Between the trimmed V and J ends, which lost 6 bases and 4 bases, there was a span of 15 bases. This CDR3 is CASRETGRSYGYTF. DNA for the CDR3: TGTGCCAGCAGAGAGACAGGACGAAGCTATGGCTACACCTTC.

This rearrangement joins TRBV7-8 to TRBJ1-4; perhaps TRBD1 as D (6 bases). The CDR3 loop spans 17 amino acids. Per the germline V gene, CDR1 is SGHVS and CDR2 is FQNEAQ. V lost 5 bases and J 0 bases, leaving 16 bases between the germline ends. CDR3: CASSAQGPPPTNEKLFF. The CDR3 nucleotides are TGTGCCAGCAGCGCCCAGGGGCCCCCCCCAACTAATGAAAAACTGTTTTTT.

A word on this clone: Distinct nucleotide sequences in the sample also encode this CDR3. The chain recombines TRBV28 with TRBJ1-5; D possibly corresponds to TRBD1 (5 bases). Germline values: CDR1 MDHEN, CDR2 SYDVKM. This CDR3 has 14 residues. Between the trimmed V and J ends, which lost 5 bases and 0 bases, there was a span of 8 bases. The CDR3 DNA is TGTGCCAGCAGTCTCGGGGGTAGCAATCAGCCCCAGCATTTT. Residues: CASSLGGSNQPQHF.

The chain carries TRBV5-4 and TRBJ2-2; D gene uncertain. Germline V CDR1 and CDR2: SGHNT, YYREEE (reference sequence). Between the trimmed V and J ends, which lost 0 bases and 2 bases, there was a span of 5 bases. This CDR3 spans 14 amino acids. The CDR3 spells CASSLVVNTGELFF. CDR3 in DNA: TGTGCCAGCAGCTTGGTCGTAAACACCGGGGAGCTGTTTTTT.

This chain joins TRBV30 and TRBJ2-7; 11 nucleotides agree with TRBD2. V gave up 3 bases and J gave up 5 bases; unmatched junction bases: 3. Germline loops: CDR1 GTSNPN, CDR2 SVGIG (reference sequence). This CDR3 spans 13 amino acids. The CDR3 nucleotides are TGTGCCTGGAGACTAGCGGGAGCCCACGAGCAGTACTTC. It specifies CAWRLAGAHEQYF.